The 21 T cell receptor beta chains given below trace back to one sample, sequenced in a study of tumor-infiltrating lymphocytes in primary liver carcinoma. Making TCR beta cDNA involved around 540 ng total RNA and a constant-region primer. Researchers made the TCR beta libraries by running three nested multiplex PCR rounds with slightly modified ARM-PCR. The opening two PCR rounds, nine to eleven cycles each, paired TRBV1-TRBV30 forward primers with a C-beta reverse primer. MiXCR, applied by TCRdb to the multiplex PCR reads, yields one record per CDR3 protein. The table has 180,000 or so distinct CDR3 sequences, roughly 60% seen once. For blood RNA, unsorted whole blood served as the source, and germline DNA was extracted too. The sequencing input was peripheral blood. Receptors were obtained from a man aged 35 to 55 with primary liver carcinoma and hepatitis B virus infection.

CDR3 nucleotides: TGCGCCAGCAGCTTGAACCTAGCGGGAGGTCACGAGCAGTACTTC. Residues: CASSLNLAGGHEQYF. This sequence joins TRBV5-1 and TRBJ2-7, with TRBD2 identical over 11 bases. Looked up from germline, CDR1 is SGHRS and CDR2 is YFSETQ. V lost 1 base, J lost 5 bases, and 5 bases stayed unmatched. The CDR3 is 15 amino acids.

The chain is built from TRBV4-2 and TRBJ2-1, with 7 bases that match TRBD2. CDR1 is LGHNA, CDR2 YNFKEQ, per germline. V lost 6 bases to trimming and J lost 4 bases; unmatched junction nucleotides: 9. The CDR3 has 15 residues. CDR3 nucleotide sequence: TGTGCCAGCAGGGAGGAGCTAGCGGAGTACAATGAGCAGTTCTTC. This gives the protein CASREELAEYNEQFF.

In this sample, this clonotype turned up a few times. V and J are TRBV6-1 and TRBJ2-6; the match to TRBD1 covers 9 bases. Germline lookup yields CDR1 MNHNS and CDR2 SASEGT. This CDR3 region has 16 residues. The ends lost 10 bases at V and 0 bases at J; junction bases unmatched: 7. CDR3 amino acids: CAIHTGGNSGANVLTF. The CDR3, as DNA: TGTGCCATCCATACAGGGGGCAACTCTGGGGCCAACGTCCTGACTTTC.

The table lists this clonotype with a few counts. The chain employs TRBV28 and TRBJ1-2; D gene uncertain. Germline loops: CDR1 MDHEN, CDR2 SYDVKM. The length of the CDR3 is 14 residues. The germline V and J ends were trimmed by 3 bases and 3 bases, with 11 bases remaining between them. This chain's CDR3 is CASSLAPLDYGYTF. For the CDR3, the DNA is TGTGCCAGCAGTTTGGCCCCTCTGGACTATGGCTACACCTTC.

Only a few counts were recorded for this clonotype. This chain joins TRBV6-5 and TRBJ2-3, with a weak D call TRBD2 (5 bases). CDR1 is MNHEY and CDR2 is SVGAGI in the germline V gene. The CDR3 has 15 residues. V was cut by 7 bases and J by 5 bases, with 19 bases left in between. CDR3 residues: CASTMGRSTVDTQYF. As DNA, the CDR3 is TGTGCCAGCACGATGGGGAGATCAACAGTAGATACGCAGTATTTT.

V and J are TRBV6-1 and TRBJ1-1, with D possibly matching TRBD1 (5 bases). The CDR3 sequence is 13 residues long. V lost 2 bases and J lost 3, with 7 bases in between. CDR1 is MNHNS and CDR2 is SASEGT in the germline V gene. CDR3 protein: CASSEMGDTEAFF. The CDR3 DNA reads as TGTGCCAGCAGTGAAATGGGGGACACTGAAGCTTTCTTT.

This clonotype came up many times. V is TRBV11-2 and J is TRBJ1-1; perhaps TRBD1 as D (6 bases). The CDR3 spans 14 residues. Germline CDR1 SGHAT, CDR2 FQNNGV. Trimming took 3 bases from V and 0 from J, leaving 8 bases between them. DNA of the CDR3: TGTGCCAGCAGCTTCACAGGGCTGAACACTGAAGCTTTCTTT. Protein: CASSFTGLNTEAFF.

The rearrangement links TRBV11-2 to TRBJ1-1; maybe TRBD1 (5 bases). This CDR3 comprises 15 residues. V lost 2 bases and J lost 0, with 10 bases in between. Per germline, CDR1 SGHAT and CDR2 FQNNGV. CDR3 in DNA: TGTGCCAGCAGCTTATCAGGACACCTGAACACTGAAGCTTTCTTT. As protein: CASSLSGHLNTEAFF.

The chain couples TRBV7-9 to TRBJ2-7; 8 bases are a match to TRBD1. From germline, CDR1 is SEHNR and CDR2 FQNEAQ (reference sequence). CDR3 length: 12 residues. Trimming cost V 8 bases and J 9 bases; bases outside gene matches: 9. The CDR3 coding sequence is TGTGCCAGCTGCCGGGACAGGTTGGGGCAGTACTTC. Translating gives CASCRDRLGQYF.

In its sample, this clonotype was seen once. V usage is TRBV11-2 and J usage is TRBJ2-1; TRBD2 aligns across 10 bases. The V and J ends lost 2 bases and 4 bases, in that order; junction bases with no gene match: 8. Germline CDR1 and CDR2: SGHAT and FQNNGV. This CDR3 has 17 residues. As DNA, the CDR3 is TGTGCCAGCAGCTTAAGGGGAGCGGGAGGGCCATACAATGAGCAGTTCTTC. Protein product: CASSLRGAGGPYNEQFF.

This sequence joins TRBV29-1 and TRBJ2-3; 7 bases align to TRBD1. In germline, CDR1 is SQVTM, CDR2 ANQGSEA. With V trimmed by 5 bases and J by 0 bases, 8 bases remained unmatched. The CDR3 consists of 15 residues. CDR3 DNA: TGCAGCGTTCTTGGGACAGTTACTAGCACAGATACGCAGTATTTT. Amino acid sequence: CSVLGTVTSTDTQYF.

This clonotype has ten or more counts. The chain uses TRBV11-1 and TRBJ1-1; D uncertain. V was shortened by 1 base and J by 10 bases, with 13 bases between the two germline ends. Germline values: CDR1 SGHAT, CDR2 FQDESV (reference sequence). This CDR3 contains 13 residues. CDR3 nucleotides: TGTGCCAGCAGCTTAGAAGGTGGCGGTCCAGCTTTCTTT. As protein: CASSLEGGGPAFF. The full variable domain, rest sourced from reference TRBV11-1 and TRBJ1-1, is EAEVAQSPRYKITEKSQAVAFWCDPISGHATLYWYRQILGQGPELLVQFQDESVVDDSQLPKDRFSAERLKGVDSTLKIQPAELGDSAMYLCASSLEGGGPAFFGQGTRLTVV.

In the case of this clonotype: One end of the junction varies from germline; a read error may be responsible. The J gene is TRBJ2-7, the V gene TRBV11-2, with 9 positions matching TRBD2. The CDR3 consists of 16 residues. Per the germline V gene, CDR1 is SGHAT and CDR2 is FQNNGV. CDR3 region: CASSLALAGFLYDQNF. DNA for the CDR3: TGTGCCAGCAGCTTAGCCCTAGCGGGATTTCTCTACGACCAGAACTTC.

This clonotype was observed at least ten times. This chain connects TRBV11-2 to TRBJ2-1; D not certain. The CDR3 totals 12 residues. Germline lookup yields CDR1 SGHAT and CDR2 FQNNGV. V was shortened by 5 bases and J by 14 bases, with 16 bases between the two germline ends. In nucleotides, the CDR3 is TGTGCCAGCAGCCACGACCTAAAGGTTAAGTTCTTC. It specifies CASSHDLKVKFF. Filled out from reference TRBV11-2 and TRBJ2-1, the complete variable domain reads EAGVAQSPRYKIIEKRQSVAFWCNPISGHATLYWYQQILGQGPKLLIQFQNNGVVDDSQLPKDRFSAERLKGVDSTLKIQPAKLEDSAVYLCASSHDLKVKFFGPGTRLTVL.

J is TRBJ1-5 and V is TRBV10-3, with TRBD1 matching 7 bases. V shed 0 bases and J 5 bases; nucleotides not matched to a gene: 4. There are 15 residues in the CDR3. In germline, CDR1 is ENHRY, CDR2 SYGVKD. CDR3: CAISESNRGDQPQHF. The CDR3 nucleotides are TGTGCCATCAGTGAGTCCAACAGGGGCGATCAGCCCCAGCATTTT.

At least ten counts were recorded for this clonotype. CDR3 nucleotides: TGTGCCAGCAGCCAATCGCTAGCGGGAGAGACCCAGTACTTC. Encoded protein: CASSQSLAGETQYF. The chain combines TRBV4-2 with TRBJ2-5; TRBD2 aligns across 8 bases. Germline V lookup: CDR1 LGHNA, CDR2 YNFKEQ. Germline trimming cut 2 bases from V and 4 bases from J; bases unmatched to any gene: 3. The CDR3 sequence is 14 residues long.

The CDR3 nucleotides are TGCGCCAGCAGTGTGAGCGGGAGGGCCGTAGATACGCAGTATTTT. It specifies CASSVSGRAVDTQYF. The rearrangement joins TRBV10-1 to TRBJ2-3, with TRBD2 matching over 10 bases. This CDR3 spans 15 amino acids. Germline V gene data show CDR1 as WNHNN and CDR2 as SYGVQD (reference sequence). With V trimmed by 4 bases and J by 5 bases, 6 bases remained unmatched.

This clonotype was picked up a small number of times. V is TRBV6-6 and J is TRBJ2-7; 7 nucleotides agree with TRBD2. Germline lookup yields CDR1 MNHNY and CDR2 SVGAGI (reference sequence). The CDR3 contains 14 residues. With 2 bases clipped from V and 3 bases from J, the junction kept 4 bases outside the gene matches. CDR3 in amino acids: CASSYGAGLYEQYF. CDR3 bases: TGTGCCAGCAGTTACGGAGCGGGACTCTACGAGCAGTACTTC.

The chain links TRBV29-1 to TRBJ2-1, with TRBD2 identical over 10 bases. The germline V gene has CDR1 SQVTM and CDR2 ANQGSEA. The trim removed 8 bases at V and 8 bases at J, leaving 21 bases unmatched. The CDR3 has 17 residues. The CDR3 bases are TGCAGCCCTAAAGGGGGTAAACTAGCGGGAAAGGACGATGAGCAGTTCTTC. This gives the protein CSPKGGKLAGKDDEQFF.

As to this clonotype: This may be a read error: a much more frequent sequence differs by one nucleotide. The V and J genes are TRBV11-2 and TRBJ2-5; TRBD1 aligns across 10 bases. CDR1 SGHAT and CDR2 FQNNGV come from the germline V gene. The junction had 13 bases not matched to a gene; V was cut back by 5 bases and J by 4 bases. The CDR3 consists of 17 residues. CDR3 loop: CASSPDRGRPMGETQYF. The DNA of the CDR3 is TGTGCCAGCAGCCCCGACAGGGGGCGTCCAATGGGAGAGACCCAGTACTTC.

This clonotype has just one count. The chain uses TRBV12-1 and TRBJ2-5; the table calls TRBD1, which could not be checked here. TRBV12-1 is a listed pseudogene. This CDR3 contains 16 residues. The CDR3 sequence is CASSDRPGQDRETQYF. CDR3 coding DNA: TGTGCCAGCAGCGACCGACCGGGACAGGACAGAGAGACCCAGTACTTC.